The 19 T cell receptor beta chains below come from one sample, sequenced in a study of T cell responses to AZD1222 COVID-19 vaccine. Some clones are missing from TCRdb's copy, which holds only in-frame ones; the method was immunoSEQ multiplex PCR. The sample carries more than 95,000 clones, 80% to 90% recorded once. The starting material was peripheral blood, obtained on day 0 of AZD1222 vaccination. The receptors here all came from an adult in good health.

The V and J genes are TRBV6-5 and TRBJ2-6; no reliable D call. Deletions cut 9 bases from V and 2 bases from J, with 14 bases between. Germline V gene lookup returns CDR1 MNHEY and CDR2 SVGAGI. This CDR3 is 15 amino acids long. CDR3 region: CASQAQRTGANVLTF. CDR3 DNA sequence: TGTGCCAGTCAAGCCCAGAGAACTGGGGCCAACGTCCTGACTTTC.

The gene calls are TRBV7-2 and TRBJ1-5; D is undetermined. The CDR3 length is 15 residues. Germline V gene lookup returns CDR1 SGHTA and CDR2 FQGNSA. Trimming left V 7 bases short and J 0 bases short, with 13 bases between. The CDR3 DNA is TGTGCCAGCACCCCATCCCTGTATAGCAATCAGCCCCAGCATTTT. As protein: CASTPSLYSNQPQHF.

The chain combines TRBV2 with TRBJ1-2; tentatively, D is TRBD1 (5 bases). Germline loops: CDR1 SNHLY, CDR2 FYNNEI. This CDR3 is built from 15 residues. The ends were cut back, 3 bases at V and 8 bases at J, with 19 bases in the middle. CDR3 in amino acids: CASSEDGAAVEGYTF. The CDR3 DNA reads TGTGCCAGCAGTGAGGACGGGGCAGCCGTCGAGGGCTACACCTTC.

The chain employs TRBV7-9 and TRBJ2-1; D is unresolved. Trimming took 5 bases from V and 1 from J, leaving 9 bases between them. CDR3 size: 14 residues. Germline loops: CDR1 SEHNR, CDR2 FQNEAQ (reference sequence). CDR3 DNA sequence: TGTGCCAGCAGCCTGGGCTGGTCCTACAATGAGCAGTTCTTC. Protein: CASSLGWSYNEQFF.

The chain is built from TRBV4-3 and TRBJ1-4, with 8 positions matching TRBD1. The CDR3 contains 16 residues. The V and J ends lost 3 bases and 0 bases, in that order; junction bases with no gene match: 3. Germline CDR1 reads LGHNA; CDR2 reads YSLEER. The CDR3 region is CASSQATGATNEKLFF. The CDR3 DNA reads TGCGCCAGCAGCCAGGCGACAGGGGCAACTAATGAAAAACTGTTTTTT.

The chain is built from TRBV5-4 and TRBJ1-2; a weak D match, TRBD1 (5 bases). The germline CDR1 and CDR2 sequences are SGHNT and YYREEE (reference sequence). Trimming stripped 0 bases from V and 2 bases from J, with 11 bases between. The CDR3 consists of 15 residues. DNA for the CDR3: TGTGCCAGCAGCTTGGCCCAGGGTCCCAACTATGGCTACACCTTC. Translation: CASSLAQGPNYGYTF.

This rearrangement joins TRBV28 to TRBJ1-1; D ambiguous. The CDR3 is 12 amino acids. Germline CDR1 reads MDHEN; CDR2 reads SYDVKM. The V and J ends lost 3 bases and 10 bases respectively, with 12 bases between them. In nucleotides, the CDR3 is TGTGCCAGCAGTTTGGACGGGTTCGGAGCTTTCTTT. It codes for CASSLDGFGAFF.

The rearrangement links TRBV7-2 to TRBJ2-7, with TRBD2 identical over 9 bases. V trimming: 3 bases; J trimming: 2 bases; junction bases outside the gene matches: 14. The CDR3 consists of 18 residues. Germline CDR1 and CDR2: SGHTA and FQGNSA. The CDR3: CASSFYRPSSGDPYEQYF. The DNA of the CDR3 is TGTGCCAGCAGCTTCTATCGGCCCTCTAGCGGGGATCCCTACGAGCAGTACTTC.

A few counts support this clone. The chain carries TRBV18 and TRBJ2-7; 7 positions match TRBD1. This CDR3 comprises 15 residues. Germline CDR1 KGHSH, CDR2 LQKENI. Trimming cost V 4 bases and J 0 bases; bases outside gene matches: 6. CDR3 region: CASSRQGTISYEQYF. The CDR3 nucleotides are TGTGCCAGCTCACGACAGGGAACTATCTCCTACGAGCAGTACTTC.

The DNA for the CDR3 is TGTGCCAGCAGTCCGGGACAGGCCGGCACTGAAGCTTTCTTT. Translation: CASSPGQAGTEAFF. This chain links TRBV28 with TRBJ1-1; TRBD1 matches at 8 bases. The V gene's germline CDR1 is MDHEN and CDR2 SYDVKM. CDR3 length: 14 amino acids. V was clipped by 5 bases and J by 4 bases; unmatched bases: 6.

V is TRBV7-9 and J is TRBJ2-7; perhaps TRBD1 as D (6 bases). Germline V lookup: CDR1 SEHNR, CDR2 FQNEAQ (reference sequence). The CDR3 runs 15 residues. Trimming cost V 0 bases and J 0 bases, with 9 bases left between them. The DNA for the CDR3 is TGTGCCAGCAGCTTAGCAGACAGGATCTCCTACGAGCAGTACTTC. This codes for CASSLADRISYEQYF.

V and J are TRBV29-1 and TRBJ1-1; a possible D gene is TRBD1 (6 bases). The V and J ends lost 4 bases and 4 bases respectively, with 13 bases between them. The CDR3 runs 13 residues. CDR1 SQVTM and CDR2 ANQGSEA come from the germline V gene. The CDR3, as DNA: TGCAGCGTTGTGGAAGGGACAAGCACTGAAGCTTTCTTT. Translation: CSVVEGTSTEAFF.

The chain uses TRBV7-2 and TRBJ1-5; a weak D match, TRBD1 (5 bases). V dropped 1 base and J dropped 5 bases, with 9 bases sitting between them. Germline V CDR1 and CDR2: SGHTA, FQGNSA. There are 14 residues in the CDR3. CDR3 sequence reads: CASSLGSGHQPQHF. DNA for the CDR3: TGTGCCAGCAGCTTAGGTTCAGGGCATCAGCCCCAGCATTTT.

V gene TRBV2 combines with J gene TRBJ2-2; tentatively, D is TRBD1 (6 bases). The V and J ends lost 5 bases and 4 bases respectively, with 11 bases between them. The CDR3 length is 14 residues. Per germline, CDR1 SNHLY and CDR2 FYNNEI. DNA for the CDR3: TGTGCCAGCAGTATGGACAGAACCACCGGGGAGCTGTTTTTT. As protein: CASSMDRTTGELFF.

This rearrangement joins TRBV7-2 to TRBJ2-7; no firm D call. CDR3 size: 13 residues. The germline V and J ends were trimmed by 3 bases and 6 bases, with 12 bases remaining between them. Per germline, CDR1 SGHTA and CDR2 FQGNSA. CDR3 sequence reads: CASSFDSSGEQYF. In nucleotides, the CDR3 is TGTGCCAGCAGCTTTGACTCATCGGGCGAGCAGTACTTC.

The chain couples TRBV15 to TRBJ1-4; D remains ambiguous. V was shortened by 8 bases and J by 0 bases, with 7 bases between the two germline ends. Germline V lookup: CDR1 LNHNV, CDR2 YYDKDF (reference sequence). This CDR3 spans 13 amino acids. The CDR3 DNA is TGTGCCACCCGAACAGCAACTAATGAAAAACTGTTTTTT. Its protein product is CATRTATNEKLFF.

The CDR3 sequence: CASSYSGSNQPQHF. The CDR3 DNA reads as TGTGCCAGCAGTTACTCGGGTAGCAATCAGCCCCAGCATTTT. The J gene is TRBJ1-5, the V gene TRBV6-2 or TRBV6-3, with unresolved D. Trimming left V 0 bases short and J 0 bases short, with 3 bases between. The CDR3 sequence is 14 residues long. Germline-derived CDR1 and CDR2 are MNHEY and SVGEGT.

In DNA, the CDR3 is TGTGCCATCAGTTGGACCACTCTGAACACTGAAGCTTTCTTT. Translation: CAISWTTLNTEAFF. The rearrangement joins TRBV10-3 to TRBJ1-1; D ambiguous. Trimming stripped 5 bases from V and 0 bases from J, with 10 bases between. This CDR3 contains 14 residues. The V gene's germline CDR1 is ENHRY and CDR2 SYGVKD.

There are a few counts of this clone. The rearrangement joins TRBV5-1 to TRBJ2-1, with 8 nucleotides matching TRBD1. J lost 0 bases, V lost 4 bases, and 9 bases had no gene match. The CDR3 totals 17 residues. Germline-derived CDR1 and CDR2 are SGHRS and YFSETQ. The CDR3 sequence: CASSIIGQGSSYNEQFF. CDR3 coding DNA: TGCGCCAGCAGCATAATCGGACAGGGAAGCTCCTACAATGAGCAGTTCTTC.